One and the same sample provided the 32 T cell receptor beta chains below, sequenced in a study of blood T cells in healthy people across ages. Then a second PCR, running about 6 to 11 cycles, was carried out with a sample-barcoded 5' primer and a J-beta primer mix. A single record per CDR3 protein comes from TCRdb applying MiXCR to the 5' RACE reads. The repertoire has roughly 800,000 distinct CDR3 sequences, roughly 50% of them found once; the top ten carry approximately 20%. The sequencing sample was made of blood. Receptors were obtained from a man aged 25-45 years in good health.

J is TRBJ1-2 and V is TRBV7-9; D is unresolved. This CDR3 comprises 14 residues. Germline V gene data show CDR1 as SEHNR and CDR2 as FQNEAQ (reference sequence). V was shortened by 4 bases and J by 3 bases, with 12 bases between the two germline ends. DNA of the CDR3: TGTGCCAGCAGCTCTTCCCCTGCCGACTATGGCTACACCTTC. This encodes CASSSSPADYGYTF.

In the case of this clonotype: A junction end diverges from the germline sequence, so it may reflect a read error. CDR3 coding DNA: TGCGCCAACAGCCAATTTTACCCGGGCCGGAGCTCCTACGAGCAGTACTTC. Residues: CANSQFYPGRSSYEQYF. The V gene is TRBV4-3, the J gene TRBJ2-7, with D uncertain. The CDR3 is made up of 17 amino acids. CDR1 LGHNA and CDR2 YSLEER come from the germline V gene.

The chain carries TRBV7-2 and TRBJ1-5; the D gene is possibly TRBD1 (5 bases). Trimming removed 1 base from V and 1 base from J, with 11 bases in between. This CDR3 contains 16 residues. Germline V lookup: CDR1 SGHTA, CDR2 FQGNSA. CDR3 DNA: TGTGCCAGCAGCTTAGGAGGACATTTAAGCAATCAGCCCCAGCATTTT. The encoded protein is CASSLGGHLSNQPQHF. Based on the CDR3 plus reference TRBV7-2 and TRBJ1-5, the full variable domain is GAGVSQSPSNKVTEKGKDVELRCDPISGHTALYWYRQSLGQGLEFLIYFQGNSAPDKSGLPSDRFSAERTGGSVSTLTIQRTQQEDSAVYLCASSLGGHLSNQPQHFGDGTRLSIL.

The CDR3 is CASSLELGRETQYF. In DNA form, the CDR3 reads TGTGCCAGCAGCTTGGAGCTAGGGAGAGAGACCCAGTACTTC. The chain recombines TRBV7-2 with TRBJ2-5, with D perhaps matching TRBD2 (5 bases). Germline-derived CDR1 and CDR2 are SGHTA and FQGNSA. V lost 3 bases and J 4 bases, leaving 12 bases between the germline ends. The CDR3 runs to 14 residues.

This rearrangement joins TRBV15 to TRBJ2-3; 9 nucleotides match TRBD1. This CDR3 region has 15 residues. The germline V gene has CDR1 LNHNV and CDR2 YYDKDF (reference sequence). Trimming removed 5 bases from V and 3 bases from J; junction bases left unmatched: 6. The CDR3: CATSSNRGRTDTQYF. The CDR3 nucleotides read TGTGCCACCAGCTCAAACAGGGGGCGGACAGATACGCAGTATTTT.

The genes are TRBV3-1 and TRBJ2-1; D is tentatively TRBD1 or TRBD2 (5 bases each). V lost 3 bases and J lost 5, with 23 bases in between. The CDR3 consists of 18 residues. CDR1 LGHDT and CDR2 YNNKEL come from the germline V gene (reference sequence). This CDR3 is CASSQDNPGTHLNNEQFF. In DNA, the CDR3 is TGTGCCAGCAGCCAGGATAACCCCGGGACCCACCTTAACAATGAGCAGTTCTTC.

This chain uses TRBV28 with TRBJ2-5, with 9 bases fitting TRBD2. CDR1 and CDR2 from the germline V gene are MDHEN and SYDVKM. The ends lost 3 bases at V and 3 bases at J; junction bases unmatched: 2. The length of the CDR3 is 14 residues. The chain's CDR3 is CASSFLAGKETQYF. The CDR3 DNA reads TGTGCCAGCAGTTTCCTAGCGGGAAAAGAGACCCAGTACTTC.

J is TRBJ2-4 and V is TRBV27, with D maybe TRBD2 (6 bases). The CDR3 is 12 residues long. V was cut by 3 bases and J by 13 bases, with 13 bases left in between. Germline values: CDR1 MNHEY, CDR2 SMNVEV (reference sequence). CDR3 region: CASSFSGLRQYF. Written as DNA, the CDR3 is TGTGCCAGCAGTTTTTCGGGACTCCGGCAGTACTTC.

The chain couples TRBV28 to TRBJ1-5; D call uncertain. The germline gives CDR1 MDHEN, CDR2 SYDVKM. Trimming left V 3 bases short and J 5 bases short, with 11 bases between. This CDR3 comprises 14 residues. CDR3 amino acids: CASSLRAEDQPQHF. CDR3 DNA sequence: TGTGCCAGCAGTTTGCGGGCCGAGGATCAGCCCCAGCATTTT.

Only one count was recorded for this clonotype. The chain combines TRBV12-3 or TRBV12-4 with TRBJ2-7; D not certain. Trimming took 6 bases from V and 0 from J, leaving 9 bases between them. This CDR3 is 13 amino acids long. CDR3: CASRSSSSYEQYF. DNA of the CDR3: TGTGCCAGCAGGTCCTCAAGCTCCTACGAGCAGTACTTC.

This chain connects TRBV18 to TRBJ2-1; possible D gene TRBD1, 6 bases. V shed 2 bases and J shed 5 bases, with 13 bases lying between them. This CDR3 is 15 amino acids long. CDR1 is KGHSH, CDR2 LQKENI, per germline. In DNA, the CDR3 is TGTGCCAGCTCACCAGGATTACAGGGAAACAATGAGCAGTTCTTC. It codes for CASSPGLQGNNEQFF.

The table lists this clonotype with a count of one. The CDR3 nucleotides read TGCGCCAGCAGCTCTGGACAGCTTAGCACAGATACGCAGTATTTT. Residues: CASSSGQLSTDTQYF. The chain employs TRBV5-1 and TRBJ2-3; possibly TRBD1 for D (6 bases). Trimming took off 3 bases at V and 0 bases at J, with 11 bases between the two ends. The CDR3 is 15 amino acids. Germline loops: CDR1 SGHRS, CDR2 YFSETQ.

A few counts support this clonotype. CDR3 coding DNA: TGTGCCAGCAGCTTAGAGGCTCACTCCAGGACGGGAGGACGTGGCTACACCTTC. Translating it yields CASSLEAHSRTGGRGYTF. The rearrangement joins TRBV7-9 to TRBJ1-2; D unresolved. The CDR3 runs 18 residues. Germline-derived CDR1 and CDR2 are SEHNR and FQNEAQ (reference sequence). The V end lost 1 base, the J end lost 7 bases, and 25 bases lay between the germline ends.

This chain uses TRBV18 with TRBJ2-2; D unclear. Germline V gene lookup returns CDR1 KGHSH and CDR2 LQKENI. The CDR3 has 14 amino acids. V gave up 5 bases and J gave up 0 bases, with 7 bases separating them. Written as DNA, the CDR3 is TGTGCCAGCTCAAATGAGGCGAACACCGGGGAGCTGTTTTTT. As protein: CASSNEANTGELFF.

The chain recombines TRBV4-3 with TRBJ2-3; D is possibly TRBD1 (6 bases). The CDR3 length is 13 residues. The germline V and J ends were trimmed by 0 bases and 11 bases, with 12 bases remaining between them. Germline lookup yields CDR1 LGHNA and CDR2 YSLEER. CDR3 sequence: CASSQDRDKRQYF. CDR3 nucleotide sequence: TGCGCCAGCAGCCAAGATAGGGACAAGCGGCAGTATTTT.

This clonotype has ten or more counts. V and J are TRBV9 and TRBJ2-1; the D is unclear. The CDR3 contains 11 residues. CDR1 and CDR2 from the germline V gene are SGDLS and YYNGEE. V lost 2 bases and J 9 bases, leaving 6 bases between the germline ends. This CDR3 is CASSVPGEQFF. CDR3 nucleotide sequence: TGTGCCAGCAGCGTCCCGGGTGAGCAGTTCTTC.

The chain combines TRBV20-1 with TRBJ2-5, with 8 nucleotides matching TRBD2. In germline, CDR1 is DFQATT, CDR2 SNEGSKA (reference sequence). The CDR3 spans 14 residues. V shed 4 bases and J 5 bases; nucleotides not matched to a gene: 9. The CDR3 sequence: CSAKEAGAGETQYF. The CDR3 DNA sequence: TGCAGTGCTAAGGAAGCGGGGGCTGGTGAGACCCAGTACTTC.

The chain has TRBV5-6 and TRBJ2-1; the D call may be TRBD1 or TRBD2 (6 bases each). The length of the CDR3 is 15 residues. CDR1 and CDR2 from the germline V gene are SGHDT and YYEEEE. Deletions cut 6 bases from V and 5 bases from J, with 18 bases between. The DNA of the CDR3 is TGTGCCAGCAACCCGGGTTCGGGGGCGCACAATGAGCAGTTCTTC. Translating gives CASNPGSGAHNEQFF.

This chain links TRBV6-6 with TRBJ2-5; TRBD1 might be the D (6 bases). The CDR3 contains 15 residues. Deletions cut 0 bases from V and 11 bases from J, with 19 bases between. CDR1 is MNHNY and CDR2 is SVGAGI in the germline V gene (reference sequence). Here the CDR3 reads CASSYSVGAPGEQYF. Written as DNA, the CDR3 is TGTGCCAGCAGTTACTCTGTGGGAGCGCCAGGGGAGCAGTACTTC.

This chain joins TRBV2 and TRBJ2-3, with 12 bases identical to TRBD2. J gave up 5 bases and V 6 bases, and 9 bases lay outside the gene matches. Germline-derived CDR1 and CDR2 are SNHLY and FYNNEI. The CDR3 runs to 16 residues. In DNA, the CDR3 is TGTGCCAGCAGCCCAGGGACTAGCGGGCGGGGAGATACGCAGTATTTT. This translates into CASSPGTSGRGDTQYF.

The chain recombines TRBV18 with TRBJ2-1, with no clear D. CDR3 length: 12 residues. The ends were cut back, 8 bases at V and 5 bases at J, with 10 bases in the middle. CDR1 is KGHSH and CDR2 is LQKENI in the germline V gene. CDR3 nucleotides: TGTGCCAGCGCATTCAGTAACAATGAGCAGTTCTTC. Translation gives CASAFSNNEQFF.

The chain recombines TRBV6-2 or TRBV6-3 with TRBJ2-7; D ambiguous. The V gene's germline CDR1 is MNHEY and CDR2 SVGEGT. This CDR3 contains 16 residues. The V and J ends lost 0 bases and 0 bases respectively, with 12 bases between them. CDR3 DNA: TGTGCCAGCAGTTACTCGAACCTAAAGAGCTCCTACGAGCAGTACTTC. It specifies CASSYSNLKSSYEQYF.

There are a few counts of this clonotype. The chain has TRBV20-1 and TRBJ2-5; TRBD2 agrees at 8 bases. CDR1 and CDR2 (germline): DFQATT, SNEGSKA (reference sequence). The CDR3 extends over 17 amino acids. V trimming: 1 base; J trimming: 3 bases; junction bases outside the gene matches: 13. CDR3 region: CSARGSAGGTPKETQYF. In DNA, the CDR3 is TGCAGTGCTAGAGGTTCCGCGGGAGGCACCCCCAAAGAGACCCAGTACTTC.

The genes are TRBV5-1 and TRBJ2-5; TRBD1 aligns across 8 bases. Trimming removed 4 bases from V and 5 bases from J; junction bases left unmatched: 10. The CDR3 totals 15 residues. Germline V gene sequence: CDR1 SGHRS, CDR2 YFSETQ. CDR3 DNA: TGCGCCAGCAGCCCGGACAGGGTGTATGAGGAGACCCAGTACTTC. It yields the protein CASSPDRVYEETQYF.

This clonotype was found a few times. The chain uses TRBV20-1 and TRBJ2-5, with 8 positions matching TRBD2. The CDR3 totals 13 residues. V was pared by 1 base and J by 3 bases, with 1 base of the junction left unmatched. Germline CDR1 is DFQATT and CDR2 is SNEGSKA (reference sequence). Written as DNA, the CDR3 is TGCAGTGCTAGAGGGACTAGCAAAGAGACCCAGTACTTC. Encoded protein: CSARGTSKETQYF.

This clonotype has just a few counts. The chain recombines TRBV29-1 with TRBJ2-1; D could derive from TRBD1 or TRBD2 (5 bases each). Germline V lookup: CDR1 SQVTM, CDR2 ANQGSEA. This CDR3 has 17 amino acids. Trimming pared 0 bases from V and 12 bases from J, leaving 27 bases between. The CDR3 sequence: CSVEDPGPFGGDFVQFF. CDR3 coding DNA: TGCAGCGTTGAAGACCCCGGACCATTTGGGGGAGACTTTGTGCAGTTCTTC.

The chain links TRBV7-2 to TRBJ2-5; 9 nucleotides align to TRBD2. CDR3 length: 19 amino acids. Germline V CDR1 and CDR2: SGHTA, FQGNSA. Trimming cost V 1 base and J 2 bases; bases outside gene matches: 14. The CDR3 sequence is CASSLGIAGGADAQETQYF. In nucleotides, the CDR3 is TGTGCCAGCAGCTTAGGTATCGCGGGGGGGGCAGATGCGCAAGAGACCCAGTACTTC. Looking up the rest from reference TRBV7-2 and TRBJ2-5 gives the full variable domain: GAGVSQSPSNKVTEKGKDVELRCDPISGHTALYWYRQSLGQGLEFLIYFQGNSAPDKSGLPSDRFSAERTGGSVSTLTIQRTQQEDSAVYLCASSLGIAGGADAQETQYFGPGTRLLVL.

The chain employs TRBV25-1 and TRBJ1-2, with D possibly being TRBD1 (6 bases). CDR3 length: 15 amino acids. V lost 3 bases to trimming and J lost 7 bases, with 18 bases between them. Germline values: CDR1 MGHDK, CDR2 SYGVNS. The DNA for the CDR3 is TGTGCCAGCAGTGACCCGGCCGGGGGGCGTAGTGGCTACACCTTC. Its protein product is CASSDPAGGRSGYTF.

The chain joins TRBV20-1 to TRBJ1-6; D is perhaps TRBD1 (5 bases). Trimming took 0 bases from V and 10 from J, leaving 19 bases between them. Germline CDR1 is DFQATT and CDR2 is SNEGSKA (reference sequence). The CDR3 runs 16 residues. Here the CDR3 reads CSARDRVGVLNSPLHF. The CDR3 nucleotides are TGCAGTGCTAGAGATCGAGTGGGGGTGTTAAACTCACCCCTCCACTTT.

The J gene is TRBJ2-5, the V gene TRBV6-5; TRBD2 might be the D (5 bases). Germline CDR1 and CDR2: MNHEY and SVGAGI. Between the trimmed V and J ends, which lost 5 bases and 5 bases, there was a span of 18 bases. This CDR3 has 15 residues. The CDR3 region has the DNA TGTGCCAGCAGTCCCCCGGGTCTGGAGGTTGAGACCCAGTACTTC. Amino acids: CASSPPGLEVETQYF.

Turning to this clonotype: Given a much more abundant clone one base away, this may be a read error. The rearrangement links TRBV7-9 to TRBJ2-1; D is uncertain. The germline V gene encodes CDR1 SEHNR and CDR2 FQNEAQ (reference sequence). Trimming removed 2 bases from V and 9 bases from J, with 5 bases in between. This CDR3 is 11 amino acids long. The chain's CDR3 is CASSLMGEQFF. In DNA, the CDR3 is TGTGCCAGCAGCTTAATGGGTGAGCAGTTCTTC.

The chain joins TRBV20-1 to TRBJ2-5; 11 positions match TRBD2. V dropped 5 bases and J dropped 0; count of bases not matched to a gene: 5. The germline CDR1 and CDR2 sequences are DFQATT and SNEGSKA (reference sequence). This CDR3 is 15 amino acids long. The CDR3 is CSASGTSGHQETQYF. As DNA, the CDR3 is TGCAGTGCTTCTGGGACTAGCGGTCACCAAGAGACCCAGTACTTC.